The 14 T cell receptor beta chains below all came from one sample that was sequenced in a study of low-dose radiotherapy and immunotherapy resistance in tumors. Documented time point: before trial treatment. With TRAV- and TRBV-specific primers, first-strand cDNA was made, covering the alpha and beta chains. TCR amplification involved 20 PCR cycles with a constant-region primer and V-primer adapter. In TCRdb, the reads were re-called with MiXCR into one record per CDR3 protein. The sample lists over 65,000 distinct CDR3 sequences, roughly 19% occurring once. This specimen consisted of PBMCs, obtained before treatment. The receptors derive from a male donor with prostate cancer.

This clonotype was counted many times. V is TRBV5-1 and J is TRBJ2-3; 15 nucleotides match TRBD2. V was clipped by 3 bases and J by 6 bases; unmatched bases: 8. The CDR3 spans 17 residues. Germline V gene data show CDR1 as SGHRS and CDR2 as YFSETQ. The chain's CDR3 is CASSSPSGLAGGDTQYF. The CDR3 coding sequence is TGCGCCAGCAGCTCCCCCTCGGGACTAGCGGGGGGCGATACGCAGTATTTT.

The chain couples TRBV5-1 to TRBJ1-2; D perhaps matches TRBD1 (5 bases). Trimming left V 2 bases short and J 4 bases short, with 30 bases between. This CDR3 region has 20 residues. The germline gives CDR1 SGHRS, CDR2 YFSETQ. The CDR3 here is CASSFQEDGTSENPGYGYTF. CDR3 bases: TGCGCCAGCAGCTTCCAAGAGGACGGGACTTCGGAGAACCCGGGCTATGGCTACACCTTC.

This clonotype was found many times. The chain uses TRBV18 and TRBJ1-2; the match to TRBD1 covers 8 bases. The V gene end was trimmed by 6 bases and the J gene end by 3 bases; junction bases not matched to a gene: 12. Germline V gene sequence: CDR1 KGHSH, CDR2 LQKENI. This CDR3 region has 16 residues. The CDR3 nucleotides read TGTGCCAGCTCTGCTGATATCAGGGGGCGCGACTATGGCTACACCTTC. Its protein product is CASSADIRGRDYGYTF.

This clonotype came up a few times. The rearrangement joins TRBV12-3 or TRBV12-4 to TRBJ1-4, with 9 bases identical to TRBD1. The CDR3 length is 15 residues. V lost 5 bases, J lost 7 bases, and 8 bases stayed unmatched. Here the CDR3 reads CASSPWDRASEKLFF. CDR3 bases: TGTGCCAGCAGTCCATGGGACAGGGCCTCTGAAAAACTGTTTTTT.

This clonotype was seen at least ten times. V gene TRBV19 combines with J gene TRBJ2-1; TRBD2 agrees at 11 bases. CDR1 is LNHDA, CDR2 SQIVND, per germline (reference sequence). CDR3 length: 16 residues. Germline trimming cut 3 bases from V and 9 bases from J; bases unmatched to any gene: 10. DNA for the CDR3: TGTGCCAGTAGTATCAGCCGGCTAGCGGGGGGAGGTGAGCAGTTCTTC. Encoded protein: CASSISRLAGGGEQFF. The whole variable domain, remainder taken from reference TRBV19 and TRBJ2-1, is DGGITQSPKYLFRKEGQNVTLSCEQNLNHDAMYWYRQDPGQGLRLIYYSQIVNDFQKGDIAEGYSVSREKKESFPLTVTSAQKNPTAFYLCASSISRLAGGGEQFFGPGTRLTVL.

This clonotype was recorded at least ten times. The genes are TRBV12-3 or TRBV12-4 and TRBJ2-1; the D gene could be TRBD1 or TRBD2 (6 bases each). V was clipped by 3 bases and J by 10 bases, with 13 bases between them. The CDR3 consists of 13 residues. CDR3 coding DNA: TGTGCCAGCAGTTTTCTGGGGGCGGGGGAGCAGTTCTTC. It translates to CASSFLGAGEQFF.

The V and J genes are TRBV11-2 and TRBJ1-5; D remains unclear. Per the germline V gene, CDR1 is SGHAT and CDR2 is FQNNGV. The CDR3 covers 13 residues. V was pared by 0 bases and J by 8 bases, with 8 bases between. In DNA form, the CDR3 reads TGTGCCAGCAGCTTAGACAGGAAAGAGCCCCAGCATTTT. It is translated as CASSLDRKEPQHF.

The chain recombines TRBV4-3 with TRBJ1-2; TRBD1 matches at 9 bases. The CDR3 contains 15 residues. V lost 4 bases, J lost 6 bases, and 9 bases stayed unmatched. Per the germline V gene, CDR1 is LGHNA and CDR2 is YSLEER. The CDR3 nucleotides are TGCGCCAGCAGCCCCCGGACAGGGGAGAAGAATGGCTACACCTTC. It codes for CASSPRTGEKNGYTF.

This clonotype has a count of ten or more. The chain uses TRBV9 and TRBJ2-7, with 8 positions matching TRBD2. This CDR3 contains 14 residues. The germline V gene has CDR1 SGDLS and CDR2 YYNGEE. Germline trimming cut 4 bases from V and 3 bases from J; bases unmatched to any gene: 6. CDR3 sequence reads: CASSPTGTSYEQYF. As DNA, the CDR3 is TGTGCCAGCAGCCCGACCGGGACTAGCTACGAGCAGTACTTC.

In this sample, this clonotype turned up many times. J is TRBJ2-7 and V is TRBV5-4, with 9 bases identical to TRBD2. This CDR3 has 15 amino acids. Germline CDR1 SGHNT, CDR2 YYREEE (reference sequence). V shed 1 base and J 3 bases; nucleotides not matched to a gene: 5. DNA of the CDR3: TGTGCCAGCAGCTTGCCAGCGGGGGGCCGCTACGAGCAGTACTTC. Residues: CASSLPAGGRYEQYF.

This clonotype was observed a handful of times. J is TRBJ2-1 and V is TRBV30; 7 bases agree with TRBD1. The CDR3 sequence is 13 residues long. Germline trimming cut 8 bases from V and 7 bases from J; bases unmatched to any gene: 11. CDR1 and CDR2 from the germline V gene are GTSNPN and SVGIG (reference sequence). CDR3 sequence: CAGWTGGTNEQFF. The DNA for the CDR3 is TGTGCCGGATGGACAGGAGGCACGAATGAGCAGTTCTTC.

In this sample, this clonotype turned up many times. This chain uses TRBV20-1 with TRBJ2-1; no clear D. The CDR3 has 11 residues. V lost 2 bases and J 5 bases, leaving 4 bases between the germline ends. Germline V gene data show CDR1 as DFQATT and CDR2 as SNEGSKA (reference sequence). The CDR3 nucleotides read TGCAGTGCTAGACTCGACAATGAGCAGTTCTTC. As protein: CSARLDNEQFF.

The CDR3 DNA sequence: TGTGCCAGCAGCTTGGGCAGGGGAGCTAACTATGGCTACACCTTC. Translation: CASSLGRGANYGYTF. This rearrangement joins TRBV6-6 to TRBJ1-2, with D perhaps TRBD1 (6 bases). Trimming took 6 bases from V and 0 from J, leaving 14 bases between them. The CDR3 has 15 amino acids. Germline CDR1 reads MNHNY; CDR2 reads SVGAGI (reference sequence).

This clonotype was seen at least ten times. For the CDR3, the DNA is TGTGCCAGTAGTGTCCCCTTGAGGGAGACCCAGTACTTC. Its protein is CASSVPLRETQYF. The rearrangement joins TRBV19 to TRBJ2-5; no reliable D call. Germline loops: CDR1 LNHDA, CDR2 SQIVND (reference sequence). Trimming shortened V by 5 bases and J by 5 bases, and 12 bases separated the two germline ends. The CDR3 runs to 13 residues.